What follows describes a single T cell receptor (beta chain). This clonotype is judged medium-sized (0.01 to 0.1%). Its antigen specificity is not known. Base qualities are not at hand, and no much larger clone is one base apart. The CDR3 contains 13 residues, cysteine and phenylalanine counted. The CDR3 DNA has 39 bases and is translated from base 1. Trimmed from V: 5 bases; trimmed from J: 7 bases; junction bases lacking a gene match: 8. Looking up the germline V gene (reference sequence) yields CDR1 GTSNPN and CDR2 SVGIG. In light of the paper, this sample's treatment or condition label describes: skin biopsy from PPD injection site in Mantoux-positive individual. The study described a robust, sensitive protocol for amplifying, sequencing and analyzing TCRs, using 3' ligation of a UMI-containing oligonucleotide to TCR cDNA. The tuberculin skin test biopsies were taken from PPD-injected sites in individuals who had a positive Mantoux test. Total RNA, without cell sorting, was DNase treated with RQ1 DNase before reverse transcription, targeting about 1 to 1000 ng input. To check how robust the pipeline was in samples where T cells make up a minority population, libraries were built from skin biopsies and whole blood.

The sample originates from a study of naive and memory T cell subsets (dated by TCRdb to 2017 to 2019). Context from the whole study: The figure summarizing these samples reported some ten blood donors, 7 tuberculin skin test biopsies and 3 saline control biopsies. Skin biopsies were taken from tuberculin skin test sites or from saline-injected control sites and were processed for RNA extraction as described before. PCR2 was typically run as a SYBR Green qPCR and stopped at a set threshold, although low-input samples could use end-point PCR of around 6 cycles instead. The full study reports these points: The RNA-based method was acknowledged to be potentially sensitive to changes in TCR transcripts with T cell activation and differentiation. The higher numbers of TCRs at tuberculin skin test sites were interpreted as T cell infiltration of a delayed type IV hypersensitivity reaction. Details of skin biopsy collection and RNA processing were not given in the paper but were referenced to earlier studies. TCR sequences were reportedly recovered from both types of skin biopsy, with far more TCRs being found at tuberculin skin test sites.

The library was made by UMI-ligation and nested PCR. The ligated cDNA was amplified by four rounds of PCR, in which nested alpha and beta constant region primers were used together with the SP2 primer. For the blood and skin samples, TCR RNA was reverse transcribed with SuperScript IV using primers for the alpha and beta constant regions. An oligonucleotide carrying the Illumina SP2 primer and a UMI was ligated to the 3' end of the cDNA by means of T4 RNA ligase 1. The 12-nucleotide UMI was composed of two random hexamers separated by an eight-base spacer, which was included to prevent hairpin formation. From the second PCR onward, the TCR alpha and beta chain libraries were handled separately, and dual indexing was used for multiplexing. After pooling, the indexed libraries were analyzed by capillary electrophoresis and sequenced on either an Illumina MiSeq or NextSeq. To boost base diversity and improve cluster recognition, PhiX DNA at about 5-7.5% was spiked into the libraries. The authors processed their data as follows. Demultiplexor extracted UMIs from read 2, combined them with read 1 TCR sequence, and split reads by sample indices. V and J genes and V-J junctions were identified by Decombinator, which gave every TCR a five-part identifier that included V and J deletions. Collapsinator relied on UMIs to correct both sequencing errors and PCR amplification heterogeneity, producing a UMI-based abundance for each TCR. Identifiers were converted to nucleotide sequence by CDR3Translator and translated to amino acids, and CDR3 regions were extracted on the basis of terminal motifs. Error-corrected alpha and beta TCR counts from blood and skin were compared after normalization to input RNA amount. TCRdb reworked the public reads: Q25 trimming with fastp, MiXCR clone assembly, productive beta chains retained. Every CDR3 protein is listed once, alongside the most common genes and DNA of its rows. TCRdb's processing, not the study's, gives the V and J calls here. The sample table shows more than 13,000 distinct CDR3 sequences, and around 5.5% are seen once. Of the sample, under 9.5% is held by the ten largest clones.

The sample consisted of skin, taken from a tuberculin skin test site. The chain is encoded by TRBV30 joined to TRBJ2-7, with TRBD1 identical over 10 junction bases. This clonotype originated in an adult in good health. The CDR3 amino acid sequence is: CAWSPGQGYEQYF. In nucleotides, the sequence is TGTGCCTGGTCTCCGGGACAGGGGTATGAGCAGTACTTC.